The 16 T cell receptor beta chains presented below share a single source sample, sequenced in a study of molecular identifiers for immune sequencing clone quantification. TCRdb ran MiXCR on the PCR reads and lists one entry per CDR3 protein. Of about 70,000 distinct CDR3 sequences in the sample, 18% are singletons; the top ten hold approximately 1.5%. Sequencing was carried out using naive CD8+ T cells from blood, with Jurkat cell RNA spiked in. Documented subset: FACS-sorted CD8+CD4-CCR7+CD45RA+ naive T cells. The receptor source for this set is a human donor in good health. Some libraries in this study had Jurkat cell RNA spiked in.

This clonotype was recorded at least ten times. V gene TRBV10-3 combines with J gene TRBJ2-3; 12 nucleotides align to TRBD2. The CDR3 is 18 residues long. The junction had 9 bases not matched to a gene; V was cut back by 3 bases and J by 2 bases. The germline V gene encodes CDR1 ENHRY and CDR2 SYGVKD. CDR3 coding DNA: TGTGCCATCAGTGACCCAAGGGGGACTAGCGGGCTCACAGATACGCAGTATTTT. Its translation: CAISDPRGTSGLTDTQYF.

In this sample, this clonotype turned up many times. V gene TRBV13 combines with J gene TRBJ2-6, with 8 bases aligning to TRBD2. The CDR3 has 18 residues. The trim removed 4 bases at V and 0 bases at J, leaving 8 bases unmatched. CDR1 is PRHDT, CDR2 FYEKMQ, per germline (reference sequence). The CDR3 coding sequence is TGTGCCAGCAGCTCCGCTAGCGGGTACCCCTCTGGGGCCAACGTCCTGACTTTC. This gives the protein CASSSASGYPSGANVLTF.

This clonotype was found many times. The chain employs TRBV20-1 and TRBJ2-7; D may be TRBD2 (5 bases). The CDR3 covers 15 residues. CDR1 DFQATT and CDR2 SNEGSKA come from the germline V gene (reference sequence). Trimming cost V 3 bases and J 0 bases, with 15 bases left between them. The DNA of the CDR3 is TGCAGTGCTAGTGGGGAAGGACTGGGCTCCTACGAGCAGTACTTC. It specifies CSASGEGLGSYEQYF.

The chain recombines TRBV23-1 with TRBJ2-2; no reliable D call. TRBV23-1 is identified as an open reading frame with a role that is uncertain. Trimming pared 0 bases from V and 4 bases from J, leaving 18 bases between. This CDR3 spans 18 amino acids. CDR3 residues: CASSQSVAETRSTGELFF. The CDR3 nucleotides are TGCGCCAGCAGTCAATCTGTGGCGGAGACAAGGAGCACCGGGGAGCTGTTTTTT.

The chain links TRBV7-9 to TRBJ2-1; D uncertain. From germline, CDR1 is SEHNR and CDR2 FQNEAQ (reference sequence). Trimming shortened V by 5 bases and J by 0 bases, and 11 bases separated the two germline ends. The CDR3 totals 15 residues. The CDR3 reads CASSAMGISYNEQFF. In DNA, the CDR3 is TGTGCCAGCAGCGCAATGGGGATCTCCTACAATGAGCAGTTCTTC.

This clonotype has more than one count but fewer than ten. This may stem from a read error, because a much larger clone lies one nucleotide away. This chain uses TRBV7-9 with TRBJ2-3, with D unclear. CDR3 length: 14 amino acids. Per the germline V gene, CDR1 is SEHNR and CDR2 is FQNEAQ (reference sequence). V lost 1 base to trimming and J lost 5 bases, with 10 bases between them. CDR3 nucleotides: TGTGCCAGCAGCTTAGGGAATTTGGTAGATACGCAGTATTTT. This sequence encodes CASSLGNLVDTQYF.

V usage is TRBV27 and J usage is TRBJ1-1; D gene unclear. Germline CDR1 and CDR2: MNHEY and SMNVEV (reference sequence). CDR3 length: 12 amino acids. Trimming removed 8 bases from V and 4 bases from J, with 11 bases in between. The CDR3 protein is CASREGGTEAFF. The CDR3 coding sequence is TGTGCCAGCCGAGAAGGCGGCACTGAAGCTTTCTTT.

As DNA, the CDR3 is TGTGCCAGCAGCTTGGCGGGACAGGGATCTGAAGCTTTCTTT. It yields the protein CASSLAGQGSEAFF. V usage is TRBV5-4 and J usage is TRBJ1-1; the match to TRBD1 covers 9 bases. Germline trimming cut 0 bases from V and 6 bases from J; bases unmatched to any gene: 3. The germline gives CDR1 SGHNT, CDR2 YYREEE (reference sequence). The CDR3 is 14 amino acids.

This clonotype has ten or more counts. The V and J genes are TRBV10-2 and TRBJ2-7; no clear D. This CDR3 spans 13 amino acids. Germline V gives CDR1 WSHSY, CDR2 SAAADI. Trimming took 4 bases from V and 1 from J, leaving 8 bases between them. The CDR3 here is CASSGLDSYEQYF. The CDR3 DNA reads TGCGCCAGCAGTGGACTCGATTCCTACGAGCAGTACTTC.

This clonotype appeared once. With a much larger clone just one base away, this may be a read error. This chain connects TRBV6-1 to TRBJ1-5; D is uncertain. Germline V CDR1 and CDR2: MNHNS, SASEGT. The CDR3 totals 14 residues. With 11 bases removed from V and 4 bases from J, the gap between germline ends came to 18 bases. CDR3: CACFFSGLNQPQHF. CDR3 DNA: TGTGCCTGCTTCTTTTCAGGACTTAATCAGCCCCAGCATTTT.

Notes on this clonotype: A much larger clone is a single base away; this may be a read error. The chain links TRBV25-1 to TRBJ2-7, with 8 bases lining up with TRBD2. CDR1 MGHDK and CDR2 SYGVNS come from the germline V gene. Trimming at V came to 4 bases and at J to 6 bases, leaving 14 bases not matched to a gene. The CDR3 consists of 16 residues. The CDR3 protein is CASSVWEAGGTFEQYF. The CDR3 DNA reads TGTGCCAGCAGTGTTTGGGAGGCGGGGGGAACCTTCGAGCAGTACTTC.

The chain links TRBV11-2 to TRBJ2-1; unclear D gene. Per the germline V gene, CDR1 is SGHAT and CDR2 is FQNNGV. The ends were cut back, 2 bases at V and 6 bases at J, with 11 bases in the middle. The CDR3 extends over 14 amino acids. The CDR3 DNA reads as TGTGCCAGCAGCTTACTGTCGGTCCCCAATGAGCAGTTCTTC. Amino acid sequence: CASSLLSVPNEQFF.

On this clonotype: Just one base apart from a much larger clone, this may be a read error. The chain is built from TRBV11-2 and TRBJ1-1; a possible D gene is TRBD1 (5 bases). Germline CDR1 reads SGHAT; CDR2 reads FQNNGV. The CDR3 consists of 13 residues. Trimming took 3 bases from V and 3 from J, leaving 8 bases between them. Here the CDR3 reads CASSLGVDTEAFF. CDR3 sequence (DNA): TGTGCCAGCAGCTTGGGGGTCGACACTGAAGCTTTCTTT.

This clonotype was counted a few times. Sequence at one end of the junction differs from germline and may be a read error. The CDR3 spells CASSLVFPSYEQYF. The CDR3 coding sequence is TGTGCTAGCAGCTTAGTCTTCCCCTCCTACGAGCAGTACTTC. This chain uses TRBV7-7 with TRBJ2-7; no clear D. The length of the CDR3 is 14 residues. Germline V CDR1 and CDR2: SSHAT, FNYEAQ (reference sequence).

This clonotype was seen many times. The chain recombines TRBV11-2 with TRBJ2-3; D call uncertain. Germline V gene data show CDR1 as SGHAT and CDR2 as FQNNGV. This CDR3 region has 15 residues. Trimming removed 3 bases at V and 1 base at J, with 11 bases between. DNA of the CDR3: TGTGCCAGCAGCTTCGTCGCGACGGGCACAGATACGCAGTATTTT. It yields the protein CASSFVATGTDTQYF.

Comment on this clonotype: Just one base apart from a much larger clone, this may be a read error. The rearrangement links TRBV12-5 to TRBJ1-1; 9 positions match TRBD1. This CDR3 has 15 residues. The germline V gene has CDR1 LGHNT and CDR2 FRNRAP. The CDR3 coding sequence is TGTGCTAGTGGTCAATCGGGGACAGGGTACACTGGAGCTTTCTTT. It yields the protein CASGQSGTGYTGAFF.